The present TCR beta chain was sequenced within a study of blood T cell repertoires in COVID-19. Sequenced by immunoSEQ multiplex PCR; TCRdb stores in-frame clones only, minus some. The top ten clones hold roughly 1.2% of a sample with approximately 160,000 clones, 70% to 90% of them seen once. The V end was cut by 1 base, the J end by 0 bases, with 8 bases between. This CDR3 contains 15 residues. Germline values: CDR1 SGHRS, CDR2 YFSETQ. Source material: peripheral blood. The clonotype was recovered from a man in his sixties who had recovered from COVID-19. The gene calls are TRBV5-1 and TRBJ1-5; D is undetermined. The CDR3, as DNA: TGCGCCAGCAGCTTGTACGGGGATAGCAATCAGCCCCAGCATTTT. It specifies CASSLYGDSNQPQHF.